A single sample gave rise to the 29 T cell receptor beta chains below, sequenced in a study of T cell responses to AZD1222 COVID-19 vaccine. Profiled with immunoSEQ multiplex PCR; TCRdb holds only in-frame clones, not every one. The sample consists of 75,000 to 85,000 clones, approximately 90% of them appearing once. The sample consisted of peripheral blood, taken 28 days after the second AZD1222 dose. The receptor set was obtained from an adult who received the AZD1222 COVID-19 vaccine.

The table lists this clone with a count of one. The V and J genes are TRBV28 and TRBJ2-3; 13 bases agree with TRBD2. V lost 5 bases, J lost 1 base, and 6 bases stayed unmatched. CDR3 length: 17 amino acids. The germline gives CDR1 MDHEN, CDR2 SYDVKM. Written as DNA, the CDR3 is TGTGCCAGCAGTACTATAGGACTAGCGGGGGGCACAGATACGCAGTATTTT. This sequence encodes CASSTIGLAGGTDTQYF.

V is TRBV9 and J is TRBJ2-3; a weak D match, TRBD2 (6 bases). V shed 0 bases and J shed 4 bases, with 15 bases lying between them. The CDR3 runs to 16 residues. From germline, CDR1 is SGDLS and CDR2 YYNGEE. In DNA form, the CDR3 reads TGTGCCAGCAGCGTAGGCCAGGGCGGGATAGCAGATACGCAGTATTTT. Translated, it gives CASSVGQGGIADTQYF.

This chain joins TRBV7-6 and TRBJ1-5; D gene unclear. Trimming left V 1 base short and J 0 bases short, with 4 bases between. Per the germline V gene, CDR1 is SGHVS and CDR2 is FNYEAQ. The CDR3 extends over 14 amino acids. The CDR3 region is CASSLEYSNQPQHF. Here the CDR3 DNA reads TGTGCCAGCAGCTTAGAGTATAGCAATCAGCCCCAGCATTTT.

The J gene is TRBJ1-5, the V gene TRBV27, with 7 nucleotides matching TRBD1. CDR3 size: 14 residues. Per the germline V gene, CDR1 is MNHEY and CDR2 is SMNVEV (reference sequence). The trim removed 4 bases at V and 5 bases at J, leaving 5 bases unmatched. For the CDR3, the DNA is TGTGCCAGCAGTTCACAGGGGAGCTATCAGCCCCAGCATTTT. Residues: CASSSQGSYQPQHF.

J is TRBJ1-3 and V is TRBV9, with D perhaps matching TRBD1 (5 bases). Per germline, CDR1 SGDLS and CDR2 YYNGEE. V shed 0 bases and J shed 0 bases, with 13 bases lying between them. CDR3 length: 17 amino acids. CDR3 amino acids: CASSVAHGGSSGNTIYF. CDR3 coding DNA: TGTGCCAGCAGCGTAGCTCACGGGGGGTCCTCTGGAAACACCATATATTTT.

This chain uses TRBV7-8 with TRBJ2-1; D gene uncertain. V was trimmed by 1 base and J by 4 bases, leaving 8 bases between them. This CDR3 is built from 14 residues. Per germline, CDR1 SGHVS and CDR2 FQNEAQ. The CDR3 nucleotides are TGTGCCAGCAGCTTAGGTAGCAGATACAATGAGCAGTTCTTC. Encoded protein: CASSLGSRYNEQFF.

CDR3 sequence (DNA): TGTGCCACCAGTGGGGTCTCCGGGGAGCTGTTTTTT. Its translation is CATSGVSGELFF. The rearrangement joins TRBV24-1 to TRBJ2-2; D not resolved. The CDR3 length is 12 residues. Between the trimmed V and J ends, which lost 5 bases and 6 bases, there was a span of 6 bases. Germline-derived CDR1 and CDR2 are KGHDR and SFDVKD.

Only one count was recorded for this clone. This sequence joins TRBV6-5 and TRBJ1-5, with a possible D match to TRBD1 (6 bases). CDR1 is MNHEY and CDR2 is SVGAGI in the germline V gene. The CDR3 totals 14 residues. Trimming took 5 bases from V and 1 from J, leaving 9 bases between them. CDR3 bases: TGTGCCAGCAGTCCTACAGGGAGCAATCAGCCCCAGCATTTT. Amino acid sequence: CASSPTGSNQPQHF.

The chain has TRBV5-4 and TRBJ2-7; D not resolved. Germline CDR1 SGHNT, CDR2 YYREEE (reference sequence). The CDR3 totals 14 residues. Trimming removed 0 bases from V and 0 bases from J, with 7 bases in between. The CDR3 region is CASSLVGNSYEQYF. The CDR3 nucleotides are TGTGCCAGCAGCTTGGTCGGTAACTCCTACGAGCAGTACTTC.

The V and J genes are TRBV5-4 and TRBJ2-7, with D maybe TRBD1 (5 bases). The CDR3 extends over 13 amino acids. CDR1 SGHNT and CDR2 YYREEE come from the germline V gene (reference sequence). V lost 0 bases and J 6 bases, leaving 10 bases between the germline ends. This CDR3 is CASSLGTSSEQYF. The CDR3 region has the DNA TGTGCCAGCAGCTTGGGGACAAGCTCCGAGCAGTACTTC. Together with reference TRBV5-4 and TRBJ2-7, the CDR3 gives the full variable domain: ETGVTQSPTHLIKTRGQQVTLRCSSQSGHNTVSWYQQALGQGPQFIFQYYREEENGRGNFPPRFSGLQFPNYSSELNVNALELDDSALYLCASSLGTSSEQYFGPGTRLTVT.

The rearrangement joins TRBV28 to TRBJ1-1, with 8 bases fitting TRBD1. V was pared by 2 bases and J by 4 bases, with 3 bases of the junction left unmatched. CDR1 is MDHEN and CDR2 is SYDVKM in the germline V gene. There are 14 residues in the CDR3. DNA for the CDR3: TGTGCCAGCAGTTTAACACAGGGGGGCACTGAAGCTTTCTTT. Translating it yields CASSLTQGGTEAFF.

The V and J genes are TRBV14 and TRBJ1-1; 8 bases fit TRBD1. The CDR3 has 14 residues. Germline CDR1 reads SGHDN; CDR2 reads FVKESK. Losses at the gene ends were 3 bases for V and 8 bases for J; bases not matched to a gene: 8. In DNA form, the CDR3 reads TGTGCCAGCAGCCACCTGGACAGGGTAGTCGAAGCTTTCTTT. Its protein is CASSHLDRVVEAFF.

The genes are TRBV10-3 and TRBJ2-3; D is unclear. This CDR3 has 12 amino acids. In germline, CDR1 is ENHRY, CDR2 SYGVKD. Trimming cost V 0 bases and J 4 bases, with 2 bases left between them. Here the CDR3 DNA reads TGTGCCATCAGTGAGTCTCCAGATACGCAGTATTTT. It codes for CAISESPDTQYF.

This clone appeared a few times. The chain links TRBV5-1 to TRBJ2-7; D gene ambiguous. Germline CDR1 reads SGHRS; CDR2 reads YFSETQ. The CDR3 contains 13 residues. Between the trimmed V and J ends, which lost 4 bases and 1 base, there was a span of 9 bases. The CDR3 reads CASSEALSYEQYF. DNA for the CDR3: TGCGCCAGCAGCGAGGCCTTGTCCTACGAGCAGTACTTC.

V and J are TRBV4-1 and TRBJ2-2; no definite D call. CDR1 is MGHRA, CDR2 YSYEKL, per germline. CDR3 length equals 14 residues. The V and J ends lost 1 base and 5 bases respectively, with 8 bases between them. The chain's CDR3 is CASSQGELTGELFF. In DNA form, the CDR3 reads TGCGCCAGCAGCCAAGGAGAGCTTACCGGGGAGCTGTTTTTT.

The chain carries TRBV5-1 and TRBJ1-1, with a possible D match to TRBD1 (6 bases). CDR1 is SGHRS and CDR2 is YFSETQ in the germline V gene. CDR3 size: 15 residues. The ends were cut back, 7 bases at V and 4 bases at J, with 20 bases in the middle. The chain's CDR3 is CASGAFGQPLTEAFF. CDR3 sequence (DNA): TGCGCCAGCGGGGCTTTTGGACAGCCGCTCACTGAAGCTTTCTTT. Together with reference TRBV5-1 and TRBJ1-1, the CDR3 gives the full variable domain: KAGVTQTPRYLIKTRGQQVTLSCSPISGHRSVSWYQQTPGQGLQFLFEYFSETQRNKGNFPGRFSGRQFSNSRSEMNVSTLELGDSALYLCASGAFGQPLTEAFFGQGTRLTVV.

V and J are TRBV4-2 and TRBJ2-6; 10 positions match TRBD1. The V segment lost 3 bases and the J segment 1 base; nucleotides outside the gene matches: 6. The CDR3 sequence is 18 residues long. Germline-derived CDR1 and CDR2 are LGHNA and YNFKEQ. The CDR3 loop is CASSQTTGGGSGANVLTF. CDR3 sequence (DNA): TGTGCCAGCAGCCAGACGACAGGGGGCGGGTCTGGGGCCAACGTCCTGACTTTC.

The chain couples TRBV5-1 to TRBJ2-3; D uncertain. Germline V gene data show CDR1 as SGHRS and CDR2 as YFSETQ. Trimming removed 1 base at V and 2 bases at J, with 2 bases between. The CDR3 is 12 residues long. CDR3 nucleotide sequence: TGCGCCAGCAGCTTGAACACAGATACGCAGTATTTT. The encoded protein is CASSLNTDTQYF.

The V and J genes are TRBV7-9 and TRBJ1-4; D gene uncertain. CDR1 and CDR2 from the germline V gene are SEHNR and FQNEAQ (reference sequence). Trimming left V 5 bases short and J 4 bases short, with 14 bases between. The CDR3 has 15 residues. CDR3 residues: CASSGDPADNEKLFF. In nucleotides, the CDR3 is TGTGCCAGCAGCGGAGACCCCGCGGATAATGAAAAACTGTTTTTT.

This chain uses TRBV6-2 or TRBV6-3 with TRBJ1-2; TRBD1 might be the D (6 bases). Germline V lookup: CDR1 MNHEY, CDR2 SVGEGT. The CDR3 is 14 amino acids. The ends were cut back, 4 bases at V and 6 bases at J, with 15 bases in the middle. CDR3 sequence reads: CASSSEGVSNGYTF. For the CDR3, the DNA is TGTGCCAGCAGTTCTGAGGGGGTTTCGAATGGCTACACCTTC.

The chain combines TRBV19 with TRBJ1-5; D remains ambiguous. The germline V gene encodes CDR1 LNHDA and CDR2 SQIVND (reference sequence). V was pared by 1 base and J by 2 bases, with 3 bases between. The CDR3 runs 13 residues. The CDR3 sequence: CASSIGRNQPQHF. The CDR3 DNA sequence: TGTGCCAGTAGTATAGGGCGCAATCAGCCCCAGCATTTT.

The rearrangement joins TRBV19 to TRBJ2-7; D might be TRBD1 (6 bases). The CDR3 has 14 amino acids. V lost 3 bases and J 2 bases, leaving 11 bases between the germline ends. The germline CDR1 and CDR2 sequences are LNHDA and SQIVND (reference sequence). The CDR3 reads CASSIFKGAYEQYF. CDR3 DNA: TGTGCCAGTAGTATTTTCAAGGGGGCCTACGAGCAGTACTTC. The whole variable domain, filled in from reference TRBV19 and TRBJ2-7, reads DGGITQSPKYLFRKEGQNVTLSCEQNLNHDAMYWYRQDPGQGLRLIYYSQIVNDFQKGDIAEGYSVSREKKESFPLTVTSAQKNPTAFYLCASSIFKGAYEQYFGPGTRLTVT.

The DNA for the CDR3 is TGCGCCAGCATGGTTTCGGCCACGGGCACCGGGGAGCTGTTTTTT. Its protein product is CASMVSATGTGELFF. The genes are TRBV5-1 and TRBJ2-2, with D uncertain. Looked up from germline, CDR1 is SGHRS and CDR2 is YFSETQ. Trimming shortened V by 6 bases and J by 4 bases, and 16 bases separated the two germline ends. This CDR3 spans 15 amino acids.

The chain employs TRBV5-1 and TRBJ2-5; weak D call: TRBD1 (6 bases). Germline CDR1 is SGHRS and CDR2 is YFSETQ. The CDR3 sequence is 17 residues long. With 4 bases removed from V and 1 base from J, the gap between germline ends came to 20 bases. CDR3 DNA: TGCGCCAGCAGCCCATCGGGTCAGGGGTACGCCCAAGAGACCCAGTACTTC. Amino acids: CASSPSGQGYAQETQYF.

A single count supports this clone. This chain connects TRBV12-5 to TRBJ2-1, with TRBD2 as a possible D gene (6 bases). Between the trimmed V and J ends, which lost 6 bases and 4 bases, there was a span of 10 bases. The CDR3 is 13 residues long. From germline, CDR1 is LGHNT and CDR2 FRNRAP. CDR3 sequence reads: CASGGDSYNEQFF. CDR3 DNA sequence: TGTGCTAGTGGAGGGGACTCGTACAATGAGCAGTTCTTC. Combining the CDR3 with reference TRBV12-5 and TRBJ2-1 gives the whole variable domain DARVTQTPRHKVTEMGQEVTMRCQPILGHNTVFWYRQTMMQGLELLAYFRNRAPLDDSGMPKDRFSAEMPDATLATLKIQPSEPRDSAVYFCASGGDSYNEQFFGPGTRLTVL.

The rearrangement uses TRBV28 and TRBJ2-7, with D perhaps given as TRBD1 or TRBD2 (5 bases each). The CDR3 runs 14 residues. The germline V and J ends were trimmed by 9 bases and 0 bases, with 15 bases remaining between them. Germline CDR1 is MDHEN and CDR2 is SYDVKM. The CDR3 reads CASLGPGSSYEQYF. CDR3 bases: TGTGCCAGTTTGGGGCCGGGGAGCTCCTACGAGCAGTACTTC.

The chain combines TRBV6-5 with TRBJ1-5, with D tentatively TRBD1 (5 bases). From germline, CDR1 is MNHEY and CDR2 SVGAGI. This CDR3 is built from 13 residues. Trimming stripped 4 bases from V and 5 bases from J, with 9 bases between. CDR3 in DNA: TGTGCCAGCAGTTTCAGGGAGCATCAGCCCCAGCATTTT. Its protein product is CASSFREHQPQHF.

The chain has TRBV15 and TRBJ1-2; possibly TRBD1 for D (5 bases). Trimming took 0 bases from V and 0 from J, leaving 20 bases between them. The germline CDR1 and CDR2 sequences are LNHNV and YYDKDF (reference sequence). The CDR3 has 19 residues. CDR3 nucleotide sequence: TGTGCCACCAGCAGAGATGGGGAACGGGGCAGCACCGCTAACTATGGCTACACCTTC. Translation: CATSRDGERGSTANYGYTF.

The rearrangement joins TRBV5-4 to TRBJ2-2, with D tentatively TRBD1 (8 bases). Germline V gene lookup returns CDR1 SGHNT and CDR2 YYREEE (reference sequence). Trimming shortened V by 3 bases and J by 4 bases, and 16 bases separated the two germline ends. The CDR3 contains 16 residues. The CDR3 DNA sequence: TGTGCCAGCAGCTCCCACAGGGGGGGTAGCACCGGGGAGCTGTTTTTT. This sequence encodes CASSSHRGGSTGELFF.